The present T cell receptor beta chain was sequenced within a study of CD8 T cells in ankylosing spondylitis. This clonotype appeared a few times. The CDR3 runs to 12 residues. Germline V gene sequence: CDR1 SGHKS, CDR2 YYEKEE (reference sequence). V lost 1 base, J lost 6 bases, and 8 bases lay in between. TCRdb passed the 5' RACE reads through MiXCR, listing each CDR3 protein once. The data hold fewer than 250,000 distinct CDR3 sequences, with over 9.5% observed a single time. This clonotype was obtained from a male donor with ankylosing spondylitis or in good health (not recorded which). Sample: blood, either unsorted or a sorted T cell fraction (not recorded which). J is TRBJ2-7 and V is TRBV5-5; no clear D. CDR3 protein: CASSLSIAEQYF. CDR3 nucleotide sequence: TGTGCCAGCAGCTTGTCCATTGCCGAGCAGTACTTC.